This T cell receptor (beta chain) was documented in a study of technical replicates of blood from a handful of donors. TCRdb keeps only in-frame clones here, not all; method: immunoSEQ multiplex PCR. The table has over 70,000 clones, roughly 89% seen once. V gave up 4 bases and J gave up 0 bases, with 7 bases separating them. Germline V gives CDR1 SGHTA, CDR2 FQGNSA. This CDR3 has 14 amino acids. The clonotype originates from a human donor in good health. The chain has TRBV7-2 and TRBJ1-3, with D hard to call. What was sequenced was T cells isolated from PBMCs. The chain's CDR3 is CASSSTVSGNTIYF. The CDR3 bases are TGTGCCAGCAGCTCTACGGTCTCTGGAAACACCATATATTTT.